This TCR beta chain originates from a study of OX40 agonist ivuxolimab in advanced cancers. The overall study: Hepatocellular carcinoma, melanoma, renal cell or head and neck cancer occurred in dose-escalation patients. Findings and limits, study-wide: Antigen specificity of clonally expanded peripheral T cells was not established.

Of note for this clone: The antigen is not known.

TCRdb keeps only in-frame clones here, not all; method: immunoSEQ multiplex PCR. This sample has 60,000 to 85,000 clones, with 75% to 80% found just once. The sequence was collected from an adult with an advanced solid tumor such as melanoma, head and neck, liver or kidney cancer. The sequencing here drew on CD4+ or CD8+ T cells sorted from blood, taken in a trial of the OX40 agonist ivuxolimab.

Here the CDR3 reads CASSAGQGGYGYTF. DNA of the CDR3: TGTGCCAGCAGCGCCGGACAGGGGGGATATGGCTACACCTTC. This chain links TRBV7-9 with TRBJ1-2; TRBD1 aligns across 10 bases. Germline V gene sequence: CDR1 SEHNR, CDR2 FQNEAQ (reference sequence). The CDR3 is made up of 14 amino acids. Trimming cost V 5 bases and J 5 bases; bases outside gene matches: 5.